The 16 T cell receptor beta chains given below trace back to one sample, sequenced in a study of T cells in Graves' hyperthyroidism and ophthalmopathy (dated by TCRdb to between 2018 and 2020). Libraries were prepared through multiplex PCR. The sequencer was an Illumina HiSeq 2000. Amplification of TCR beta CDR3 regions was carried out from RNA transcripts. The first round of RT-PCR for the TCR CDR3 was performed with the HTBI primer set and the Qiagen OneStep RT-PCR kit. TCRdb cleaned the public reads at Q25 with fastp, built clones with MiXCR and kept in-frame beta chains. Rows with a matching CDR3 protein are joined into one entry that keeps the most common DNA and genes. This sample is represented by 500,000 to 650,000 distinct CDR3 sequences; 11% to 15% of them were singletons. The top ten clonotypes cover over 11% of the sample. Sequenced sample: blood. These receptors were obtained from a woman aged 40-49 years with Graves' hyperthyroidism.

The table lists this clonotype with many counts. The genes are TRBV12-3 or TRBV12-4 and TRBJ1-5; 7 nucleotides agree with TRBD1. The length of the CDR3 is 17 residues. Trimming removed 5 bases from V and 4 bases from J; junction bases left unmatched: 14. The DNA for the CDR3 is TGTGCCAGCAGTAGCGAGACAGCGCTGACAGGGAATCAGCCCCAGCATTTT. Its protein product is CASSSETALTGNQPQHF.

The J gene is TRBJ2-5, the V gene TRBV6-1; either TRBD1 or TRBD2 may fit D (5 bases each). Trimming shortened V by 11 bases and J by 5 bases, and 15 bases separated the two germline ends. The CDR3 is 12 amino acids. Germline CDR1 MNHNS, CDR2 SASEGT. CDR3 protein: CAGSGTRETQYF. CDR3 in DNA: TGTGCCGGCTCCGGGACCCGGGAGACCCAGTACTTC.

This clonotype was detected only a few times. The V gene is TRBV20-1, the J gene TRBJ2-7, with D unclear. From germline, CDR1 is DFQATT and CDR2 SNEGSKA (reference sequence). The CDR3 is made up of 13 amino acids. V lost 0 bases, J lost 3 bases, and 9 bases lay in between. CDR3 sequence reads: CSAREGSFYEQYF. CDR3 coding DNA: TGCAGTGCTAGAGAAGGAAGTTTCTACGAGCAGTACTTC.

This clonotype was counted only a few times. The rearrangement links TRBV30 to TRBJ2-7, with 8 bases aligning to TRBD1. The V and J ends lost 7 bases and 0 bases, in that order; junction bases with no gene match: 5. Germline CDR1 is GTSNPN and CDR2 is SVGIG (reference sequence). CDR3 length: 13 amino acids. As DNA, the CDR3 is TGTGCCTCCCAGGGGGCCCTCTCCTACGAGCAGTACTTC. It encodes CASQGALSYEQYF. Variable domain in full (rest from reference TRBV30 and TRBJ2-7): SQTIHQWPATLVQPVGSPLSLECTVEGTSNPNLYWYRQAAGRGLQLLFYSVGIGQISSEVPQNLSASRPQDRQFILSSKKLLLSDSGFYLCASQGALSYEQYFGPGTRLTVT.

This clonotype was observed a handful of times. V usage is TRBV14 and J usage is TRBJ2-5; D is possibly TRBD1 (5 bases). The V gene lost 2 bases and the J gene lost 4 bases, with 14 bases spanning the gap. The CDR3 totals 15 residues. The germline V gene has CDR1 SGHDN and CDR2 FVKESK. The CDR3 DNA reads as TGTGCCAGCAGCCAATTGGAAGGGGTTTCAGAGACCCAGTACTTC. Protein product: CASSQLEGVSETQYF.

Written as DNA, the CDR3 is TGTGCCAGCAGCGTCGACAGCTCCTCGACCGGGGAGCTGTTTTTT. Encoded protein: CASSVDSSSTGELFF. The chain couples TRBV9 to TRBJ2-2; tentatively, D is TRBD1 (5 bases). Trimming removed 2 bases at V and 5 bases at J, with 13 bases between. CDR1 is SGDLS and CDR2 is YYNGEE in the germline V gene. The CDR3 runs 15 residues.

This clonotype turned up a few times. The chain employs TRBV29-1 and TRBJ2-7, with D possibly TRBD2 on 5 matching bases. Germline-derived CDR1 and CDR2 are SQVTM and ANQGSEA. This CDR3 region has 11 residues. Trimming cost V 6 bases and J 3 bases, with 9 bases left between them. This CDR3 is CSVTIRYEQYF. DNA of the CDR3: TGCAGCGTGACTATCCGCTACGAGCAGTACTTC.

This clonotype was counted ten times or more. This chain uses TRBV20-1 with TRBJ2-7; either TRBD1 or TRBD2 may supply D (5 bases each). In germline, CDR1 is DFQATT, CDR2 SNEGSKA (reference sequence). The CDR3 has 12 amino acids. Trimming shortened V by 4 bases and J by 2 bases, and 9 bases separated the two germline ends. Written as DNA, the CDR3 is TGCAGTGCTATCGGGACGGCCTACGAGCAGTACTTC. Translation: CSAIGTAYEQYF.

This clonotype was counted only a few times. The genes are TRBV25-1 and TRBJ2-3, with D unclear. Germline V gene lookup returns CDR1 MGHDK and CDR2 SYGVNS. V lost 4 bases to trimming and J lost 0 bases, with 5 bases between them. The CDR3 totals 13 residues. The CDR3 coding sequence is TGTGCCAGCAGTGTGTACAGCACAGATACGCAGTATTTT. It specifies CASSVYSTDTQYF.

There are many counts of this clonotype. V usage is TRBV27 and J usage is TRBJ1-1; D perhaps matches TRBD1 (5 bases). The CDR3 consists of 13 residues. The V end lost 5 bases, the J end lost 4 bases, and 11 bases lay between the germline ends. Germline loops: CDR1 MNHEY, CDR2 SMNVEV (reference sequence). The CDR3 DNA follows: TGTGCCAGCAGTCAGGGAATAGGCACTGAAGCTTTCTTT. Its translation is CASSQGIGTEAFF.

This clonotype was detected a few times. The V call is TRBV28, the J call TRBJ2-3; D uncertain. Germline V gives CDR1 MDHEN, CDR2 SYDVKM. V lost 8 bases to trimming and J lost 0 bases, with 24 bases between them. There are 18 residues in the CDR3. The CDR3 region is CASRDGVSARSSTDTQYF. In DNA form, the CDR3 reads TGTGCCAGCCGCGATGGCGTGTCCGCGCGGTCAAGCACAGATACGCAGTATTTT.

This chain links TRBV10-3 with TRBJ1-2; 8 nucleotides line up with TRBD1. CDR1 is ENHRY and CDR2 is SYGVKD in the germline V gene. The V gene end was trimmed by 2 bases and the J gene end by 2 bases; junction bases not matched to a gene: 4. The CDR3 has 15 amino acids. Written as DNA, the CDR3 is TGTGCCATCAGTGAGCCCACAGGGGGAAACTATGGCTACACCTTC. It yields the protein CAISEPTGGNYGYTF.

This clonotype was recorded once. The J gene is TRBJ2-7, the V gene TRBV27; TRBD1 might be the D (6 bases). The CDR3 totals 14 residues. V lost 10 bases and J lost 0, with 16 bases in between. Germline V gene data show CDR1 as MNHEY and CDR2 as SMNVEV (reference sequence). In DNA, the CDR3 is TGTGCCACCGAGTCTACAGGGAGCTCCTACGAGCAGTACTTC. It yields the protein CATESTGSSYEQYF.

Ten or more counts support this clonotype. This rearrangement joins TRBV20-1 to TRBJ2-7; 12 nucleotides agree with TRBD2. Losses at the gene ends were 3 bases for V and 4 bases for J; bases not matched to a gene: 4. The germline gives CDR1 DFQATT, CDR2 SNEGSKA (reference sequence). The CDR3 has 14 residues. This chain's CDR3 is CSASRLAGAYEQYF. The CDR3 nucleotides are TGCAGTGCTAGCAGACTAGCGGGAGCTTACGAGCAGTACTTC.

This clonotype was observed at least ten times. The V gene is TRBV20-1, the J gene TRBJ2-7, with 14 positions matching TRBD2. The CDR3 has 14 residues. V lost 4 bases to trimming and J lost 6 bases; unmatched junction nucleotides: 5. The germline gives CDR1 DFQATT, CDR2 SNEGSKA (reference sequence). This CDR3 reads CSAKIGLAGGEQYF. The CDR3 DNA is TGCAGTGCTAAGATCGGACTAGCGGGAGGCGAGCAGTACTTC.

The chain recombines TRBV27 with TRBJ2-7; possibly TRBD1 or TRBD2 for D (5 bases each). This CDR3 region has 15 residues. The V and J ends lost 5 bases and 2 bases respectively, with 16 bases between them. Per the germline V gene, CDR1 is MNHEY and CDR2 is SMNVEV (reference sequence). In DNA form, the CDR3 reads TGTGCCAGCAGTCCGACCCCCGGGACCACCTACGAGCAGTACTTC. It translates to CASSPTPGTTYEQYF.